This is a list of T cell receptor beta chains from one sample in a study of blood T cells in healthy people across ages. TCRdb processed the 5' RACE reads anew with MiXCR; each CDR3 protein has one entry. The sample holds 850,000 to 1,100,000 distinct CDR3 sequences; roughly two fifths are singletons and the top ten take around 13%. The sequenced sample was blood. All receptors come from a young man in good health. CDR3s include the opening cysteine and the closing phenylalanine or tryptophan. Rows give clone size only sometimes, using once, few, many, or a class for an expanded clone.

TRBV7-6,NA,TRBJ2-2,CASSLGPELNTGELFF
TRBV7-2,NA,TRBJ1-1,CASSLNTVANTEAFF
TRBV4-1,few,TRBJ2-1,CASSQGTRGVEQFF
TRBV24-1,NA,TRBJ2-7,CATTTAPYEQYF
TRBV7-9,NA,TRBJ2-1,CASSLAAADEQFF
TRBV20-1,NA,TRBJ2-4,CSKHGDPPYNEQYF
TRBV30,few,TRBJ2-2,CAWSVGGTGELFF
TRBV7-9,NA,TRBJ2-7,CASSSGDKIYEQYF
TRBV9,NA,TRBJ2-1,CASSHRTVYNEQFF
TRBV11-2,NA,TRBJ2-1,CASSLVDRGNEQFF
TRBV5-1,few,TRBJ1-1,CASSLIATGVGNTEAFF
TRBV6-2/TRBV6-3,few,TRBJ2-1,CASSPPSGGSGGNEQFF
TRBV25-1,NA,TRBJ1-2,CASSVGDRGMSNYGYTF
TRBV7-2,NA,TRBJ2-3,CASSKLAGGILTSTDTQYF
TRBV30,few,TRBJ1-1,CAWSPGTGALNTEAFF
TRBV4-1,NA,TRBJ2-3,CASNQEGHRVGDTQYF
TRBV20-1,NA,TRBJ1-4,CSAFHLSGTGTTTGGEKLFF
TRBV4-1,NA,TRBJ1-1,CASSQAGTVANTEAFF
TRBV6-1,few,TRBJ2-3,CASRGRASTDTQYF
TRBV20-1,NA,TRBJ2-7,CSATNRGYEQYF
TRBV9,few,TRBJ1-2,CASRWGVGYTF
TRBV20-1,few,TRBJ1-6,CSARIPAEQTPLHF
TRBV5-1,NA,TRBJ1-1,CASSPRGGGNRDTEAFF
TRBV14,many,TRBJ2-7,CASSQGHEQYF
TRBV27,NA,TRBJ2-3,CASAEGADTQYF
TRBV12-3/TRBV12-4,few,TRBJ2-3,CASSFVRADTQYF
TRBV2,few,TRBJ2-1,CASSDGSQPLLLFF
TRBV27,NA,TRBJ1-2,CASSDRQGFYGYTF
TRBV28,NA,TRBJ1-2,CASSSWGYTF
TRBV4-1,few,TRBJ1-1,CASSQGTGGARTEAFF
TRBV12-3/TRBV12-4,many,TRBJ2-3,CATSTAENTQYF
TRBV29-1,once,TRBJ1-4,CSVEARGEGIKLFF
TRBV28,few,TRBJ2-3,CASSSPTPTDTQYF
TRBV5-5,NA,TRBJ2-2,CASSLTQPNAGELFF
TRBV29-1,few,TRBJ1-4,CSASQGISEKLFF
TRBV5-1,few,TRBJ2-5,CASSPGGFPQETQYF
TRBV12-3/TRBV12-4,few,TRBJ1-5,CASSTILTGGDQPQHF
TRBV7-3,few,TRBJ1-1,CASSLEGAPGREAFF